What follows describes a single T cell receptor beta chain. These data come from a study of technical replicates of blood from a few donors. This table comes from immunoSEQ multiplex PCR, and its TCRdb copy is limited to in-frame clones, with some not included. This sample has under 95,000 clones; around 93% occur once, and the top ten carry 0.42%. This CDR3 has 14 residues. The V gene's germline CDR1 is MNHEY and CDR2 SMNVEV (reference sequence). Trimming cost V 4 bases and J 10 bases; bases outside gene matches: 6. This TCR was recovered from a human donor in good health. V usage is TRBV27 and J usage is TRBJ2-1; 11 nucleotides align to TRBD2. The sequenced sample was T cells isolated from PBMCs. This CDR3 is CASSSGTSGLEQFF. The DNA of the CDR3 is TGTGCCAGCAGTTCAGGGACTAGCGGACTAGAGCAGTTCTTC.